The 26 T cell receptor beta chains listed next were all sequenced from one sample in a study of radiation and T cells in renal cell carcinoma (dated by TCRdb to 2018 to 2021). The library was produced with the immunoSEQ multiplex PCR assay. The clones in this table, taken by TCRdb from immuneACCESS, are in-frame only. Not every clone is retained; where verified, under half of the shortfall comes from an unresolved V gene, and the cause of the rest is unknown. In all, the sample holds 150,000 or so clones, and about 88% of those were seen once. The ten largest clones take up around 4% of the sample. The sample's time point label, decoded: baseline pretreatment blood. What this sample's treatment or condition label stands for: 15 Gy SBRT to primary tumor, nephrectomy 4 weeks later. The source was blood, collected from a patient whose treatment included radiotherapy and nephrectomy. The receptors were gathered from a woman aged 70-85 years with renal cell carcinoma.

The CDR3 DNA reads TGCGCCAGCAGCTTGGAGGGGGTTAATTCACCCCTCCACTTT. This codes for CASSLEGVNSPLHF. This chain links TRBV5-1 with TRBJ1-6, with D perhaps matching TRBD1 (6 bases). The CDR3 totals 14 residues. From germline, CDR1 is SGHRS and CDR2 YFSETQ. The germline V and J ends were trimmed by 0 bases and 6 bases, with 7 bases remaining between them.

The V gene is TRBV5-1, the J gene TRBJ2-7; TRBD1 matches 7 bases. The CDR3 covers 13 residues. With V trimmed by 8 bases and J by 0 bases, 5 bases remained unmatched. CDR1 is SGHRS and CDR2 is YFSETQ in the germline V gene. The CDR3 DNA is TGCGCCAGTTCGAAGGGGGCCTCCTACGAGCAGTACTTC. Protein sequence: CASSKGASYEQYF.

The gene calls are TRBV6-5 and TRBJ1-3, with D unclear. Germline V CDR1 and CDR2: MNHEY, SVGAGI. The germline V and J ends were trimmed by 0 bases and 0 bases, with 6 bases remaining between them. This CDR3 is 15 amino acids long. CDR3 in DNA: TGTGCCAGCAGTTACTCGGCAGGCTCTGGAAACACCATATATTTT. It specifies CASSYSAGSGNTIYF.

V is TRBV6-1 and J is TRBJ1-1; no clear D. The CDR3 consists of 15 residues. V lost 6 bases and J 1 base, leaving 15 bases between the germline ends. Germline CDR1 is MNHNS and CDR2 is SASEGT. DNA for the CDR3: TGTGCCAGCAGAACGCGCCCCACAGAGAACACTGAAGCTTTCTTT. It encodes CASRTRPTENTEAFF.

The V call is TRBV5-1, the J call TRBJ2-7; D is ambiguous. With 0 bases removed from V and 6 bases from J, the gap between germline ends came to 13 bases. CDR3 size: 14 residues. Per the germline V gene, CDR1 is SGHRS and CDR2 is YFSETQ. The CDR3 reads CASSLARQNGEQYF. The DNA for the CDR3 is TGCGCCAGCAGCTTGGCACGCCAGAACGGCGAGCAGTACTTC.

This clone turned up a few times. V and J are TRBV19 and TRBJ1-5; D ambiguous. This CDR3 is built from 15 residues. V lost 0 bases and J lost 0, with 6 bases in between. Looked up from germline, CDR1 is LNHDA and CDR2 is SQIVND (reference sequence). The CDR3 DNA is TGTGCCAGTAGTATAGAAAACCATAGCAATCAGCCCCAGCATTTT. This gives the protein CASSIENHSNQPQHF.

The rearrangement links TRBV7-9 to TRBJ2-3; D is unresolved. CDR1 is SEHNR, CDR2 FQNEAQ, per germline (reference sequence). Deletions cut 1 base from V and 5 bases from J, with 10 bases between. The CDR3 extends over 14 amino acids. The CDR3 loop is CASSLETERDTQYF. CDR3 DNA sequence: TGTGCCAGCAGCTTAGAAACCGAACGAGATACGCAGTATTTT.

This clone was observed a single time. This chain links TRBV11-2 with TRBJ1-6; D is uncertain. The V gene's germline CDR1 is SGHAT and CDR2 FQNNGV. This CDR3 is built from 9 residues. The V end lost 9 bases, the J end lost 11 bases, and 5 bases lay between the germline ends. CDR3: CARSTPLHF. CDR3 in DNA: TGTGCCAGGTCCACACCCCTCCACTTT.

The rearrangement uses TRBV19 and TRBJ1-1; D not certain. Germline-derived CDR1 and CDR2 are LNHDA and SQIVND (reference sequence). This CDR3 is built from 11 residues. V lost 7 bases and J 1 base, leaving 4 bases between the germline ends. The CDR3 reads CASNRNTEAFF. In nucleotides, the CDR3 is TGTGCCAGTAACAGGAACACTGAAGCTTTCTTT.

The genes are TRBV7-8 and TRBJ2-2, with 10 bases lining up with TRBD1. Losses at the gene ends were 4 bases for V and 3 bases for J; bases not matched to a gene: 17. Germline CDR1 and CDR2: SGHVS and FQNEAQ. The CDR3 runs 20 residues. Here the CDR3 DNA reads TGTGCCAGCAGCTCAGGTGGAGGTGACAGGGGGCGAGCATACACCGGGGAGCTGTTTTTT. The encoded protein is CASSSGGGDRGRAYTGELFF.

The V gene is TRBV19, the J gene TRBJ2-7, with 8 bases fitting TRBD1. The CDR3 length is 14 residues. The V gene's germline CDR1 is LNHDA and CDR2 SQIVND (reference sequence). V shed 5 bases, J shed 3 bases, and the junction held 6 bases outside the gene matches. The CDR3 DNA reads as TGTGCCAGTAGTTTCGGACAGGGCTACTACGAGCAGTACTTC. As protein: CASSFGQGYYEQYF. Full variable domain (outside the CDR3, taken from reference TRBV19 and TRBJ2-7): DGGITQSPKYLFRKEGQNVTLSCEQNLNHDAMYWYRQDPGQGLRLIYYSQIVNDFQKGDIAEGYSVSREKKESFPLTVTSAQKNPTAFYLCASSFGQGYYEQYFGPGTRLTVT.

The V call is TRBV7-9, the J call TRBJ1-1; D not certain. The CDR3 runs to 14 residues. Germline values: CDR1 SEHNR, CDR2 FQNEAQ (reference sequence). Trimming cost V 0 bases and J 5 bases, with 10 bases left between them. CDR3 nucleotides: TGTGCCAGCAGCTTAGCGCATATGGGGACTGAAGCTTTCTTT. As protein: CASSLAHMGTEAFF.

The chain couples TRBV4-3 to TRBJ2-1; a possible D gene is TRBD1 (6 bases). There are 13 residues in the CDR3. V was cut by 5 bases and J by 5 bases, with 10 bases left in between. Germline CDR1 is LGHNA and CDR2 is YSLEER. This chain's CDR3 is CASSSDRNNEQFF. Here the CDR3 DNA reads TGCGCCAGCAGCTCAGACAGGAACAATGAGCAGTTCTTC.

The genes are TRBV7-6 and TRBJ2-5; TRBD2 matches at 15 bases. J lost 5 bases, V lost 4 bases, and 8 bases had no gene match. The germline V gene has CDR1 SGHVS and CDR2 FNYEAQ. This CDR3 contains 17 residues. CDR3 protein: CASSSRTSGGASETQYF. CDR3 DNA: TGTGCCAGCAGCTCCCGGACTAGCGGGGGGGCCAGTGAGACCCAGTACTTC.

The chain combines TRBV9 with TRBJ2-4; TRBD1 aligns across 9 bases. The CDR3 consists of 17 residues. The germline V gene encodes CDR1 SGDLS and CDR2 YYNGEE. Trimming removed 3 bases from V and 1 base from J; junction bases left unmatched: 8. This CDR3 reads CASSDGTGFGAKNIQYF. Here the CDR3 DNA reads TGTGCCAGCAGCGACGGGACAGGGTTTGGGGCCAAAAACATTCAGTACTTC.

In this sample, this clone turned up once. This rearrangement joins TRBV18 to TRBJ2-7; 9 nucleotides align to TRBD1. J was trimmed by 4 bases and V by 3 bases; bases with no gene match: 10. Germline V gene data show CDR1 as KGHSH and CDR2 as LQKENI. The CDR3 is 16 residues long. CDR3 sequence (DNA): TGTGCCAGCTCACCTATCTCCGGGACAGGGTTATACGAGCAGTACTTC. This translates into CASSPISGTGLYEQYF.

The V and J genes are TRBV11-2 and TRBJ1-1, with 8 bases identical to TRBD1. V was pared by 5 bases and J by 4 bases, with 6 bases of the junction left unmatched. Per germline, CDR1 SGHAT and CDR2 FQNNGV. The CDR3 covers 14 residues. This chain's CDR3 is CASSRTGPSTEAFF. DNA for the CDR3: TGTGCCAGCAGCAGGACAGGGCCGAGCACTGAAGCTTTCTTT.

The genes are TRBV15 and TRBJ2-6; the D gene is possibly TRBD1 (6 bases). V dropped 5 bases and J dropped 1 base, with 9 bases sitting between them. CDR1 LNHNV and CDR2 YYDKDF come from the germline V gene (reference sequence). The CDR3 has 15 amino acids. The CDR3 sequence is CATSRRGSGANVLTF. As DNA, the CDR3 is TGTGCCACCAGCCGCAGGGGATCTGGGGCCAACGTCCTGACTTTC.

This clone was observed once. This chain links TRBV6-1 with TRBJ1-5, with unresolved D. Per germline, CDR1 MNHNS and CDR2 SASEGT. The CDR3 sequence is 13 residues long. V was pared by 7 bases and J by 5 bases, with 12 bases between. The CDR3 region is CASKGGDYQPQHF. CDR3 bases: TGTGCCAGCAAAGGAGGCGATTATCAGCCCCAGCATTTT.

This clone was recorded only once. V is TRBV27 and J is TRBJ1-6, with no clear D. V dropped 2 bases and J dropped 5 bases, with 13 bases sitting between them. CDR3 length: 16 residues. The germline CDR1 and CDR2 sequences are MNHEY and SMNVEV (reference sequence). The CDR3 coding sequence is TGTGCCAGCAGTTTAATATCCCGTTCTCATAATTCACCCCTCCACTTT. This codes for CASSLISRSHNSPLHF.

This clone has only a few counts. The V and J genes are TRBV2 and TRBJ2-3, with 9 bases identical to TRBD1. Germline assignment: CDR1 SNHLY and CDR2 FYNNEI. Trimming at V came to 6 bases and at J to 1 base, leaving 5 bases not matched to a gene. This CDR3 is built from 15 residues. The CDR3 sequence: CASRLRTGGTDTQYF. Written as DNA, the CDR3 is TGTGCCAGCAGACTCCGGACAGGGGGCACAGATACGCAGTATTTT.

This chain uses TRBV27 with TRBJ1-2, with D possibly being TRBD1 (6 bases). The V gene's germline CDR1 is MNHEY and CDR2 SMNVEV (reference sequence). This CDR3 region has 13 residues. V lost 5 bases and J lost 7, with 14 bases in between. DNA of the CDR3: TGTGCCAGCAGTGTGGATAGGGGGGCTGGCTACACCTTC. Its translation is CASSVDRGAGYTF.

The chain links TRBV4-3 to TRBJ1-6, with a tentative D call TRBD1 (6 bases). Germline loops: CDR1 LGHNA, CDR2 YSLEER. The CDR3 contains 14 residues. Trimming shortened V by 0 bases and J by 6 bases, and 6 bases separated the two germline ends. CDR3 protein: CASSQEGANSPLHF. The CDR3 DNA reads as TGCGCCAGCAGCCAAGAGGGGGCTAATTCACCCCTCCACTTT.

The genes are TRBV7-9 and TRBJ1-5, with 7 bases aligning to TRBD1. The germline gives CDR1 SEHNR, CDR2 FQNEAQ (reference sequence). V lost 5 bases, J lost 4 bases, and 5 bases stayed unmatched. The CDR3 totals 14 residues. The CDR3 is CASSLGQPNQPQHF. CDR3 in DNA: TGTGCCAGCAGCCTGGGACAGCCAAATCAGCCCCAGCATTTT.

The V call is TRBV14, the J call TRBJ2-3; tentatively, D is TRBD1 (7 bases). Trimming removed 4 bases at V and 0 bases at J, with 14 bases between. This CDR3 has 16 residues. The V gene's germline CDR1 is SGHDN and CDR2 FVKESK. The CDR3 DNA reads TGTGCCAGCAGCCCTGCGGGACAGCCTAGCACAGATACGCAGTATTTT. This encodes CASSPAGQPSTDTQYF.

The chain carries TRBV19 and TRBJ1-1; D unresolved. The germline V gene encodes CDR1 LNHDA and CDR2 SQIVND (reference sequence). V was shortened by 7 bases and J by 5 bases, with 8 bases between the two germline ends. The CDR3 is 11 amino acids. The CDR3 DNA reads TGTGCCAGTAAGAGTCGGACTGAAGCTTTCTTT. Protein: CASKSRTEAFF.